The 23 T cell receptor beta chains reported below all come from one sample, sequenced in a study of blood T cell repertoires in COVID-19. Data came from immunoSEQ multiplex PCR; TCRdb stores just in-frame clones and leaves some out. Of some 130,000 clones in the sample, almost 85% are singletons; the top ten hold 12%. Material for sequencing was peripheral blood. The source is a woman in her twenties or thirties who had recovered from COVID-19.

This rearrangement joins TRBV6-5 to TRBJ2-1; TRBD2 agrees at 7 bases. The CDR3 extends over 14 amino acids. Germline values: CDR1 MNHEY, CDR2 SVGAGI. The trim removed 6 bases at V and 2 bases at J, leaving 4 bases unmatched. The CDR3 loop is CASRSGMTYNEQFF. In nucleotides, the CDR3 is TGTGCCAGCAGAAGCGGGATGACCTACAATGAGCAGTTCTTC.

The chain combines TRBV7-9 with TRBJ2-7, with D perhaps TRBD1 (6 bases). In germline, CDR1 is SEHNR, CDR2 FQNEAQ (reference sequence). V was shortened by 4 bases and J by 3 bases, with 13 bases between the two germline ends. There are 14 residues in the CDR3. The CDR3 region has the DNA TGTGCCAGCAGCTCCCAGGGACACAACTACGAGCAGTACTTC. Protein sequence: CASSSQGHNYEQYF. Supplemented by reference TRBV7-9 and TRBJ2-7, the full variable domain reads DTGVSQNPRHKITKRGQNVTFRCDPISEHNRLYWYRQTLGQGPEFLTYFQNEAQLEKSRLLSDRFSAERPKGSFSTLEIQRTEQGDSAMYLCASSSQGHNYEQYFGPGTRLTVT.

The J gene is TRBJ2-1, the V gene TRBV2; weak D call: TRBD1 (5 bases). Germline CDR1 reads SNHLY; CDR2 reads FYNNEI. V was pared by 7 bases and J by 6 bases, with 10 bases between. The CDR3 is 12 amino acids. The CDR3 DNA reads TGTGCCAGCACCCAGACAGTCAATGAGCAGTTCTTC. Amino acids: CASTQTVNEQFF.

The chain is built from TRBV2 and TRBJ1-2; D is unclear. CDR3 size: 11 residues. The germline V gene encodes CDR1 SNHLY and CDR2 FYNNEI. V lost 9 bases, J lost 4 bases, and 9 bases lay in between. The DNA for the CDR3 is TGTGCCAGTTTTCGGGGCTATGGCTACACCTTC. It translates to CASFRGYGYTF.

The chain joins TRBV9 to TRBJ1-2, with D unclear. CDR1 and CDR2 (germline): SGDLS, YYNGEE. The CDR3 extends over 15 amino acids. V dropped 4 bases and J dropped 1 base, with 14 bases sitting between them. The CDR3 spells CASSPLDARNYGYTF. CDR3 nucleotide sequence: TGTGCCAGCAGCCCCCTAGACGCCCGTAACTATGGCTACACCTTC.

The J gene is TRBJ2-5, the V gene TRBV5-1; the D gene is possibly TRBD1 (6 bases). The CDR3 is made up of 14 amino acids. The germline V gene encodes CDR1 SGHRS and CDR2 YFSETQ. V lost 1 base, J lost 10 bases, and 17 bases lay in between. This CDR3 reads CASSLLGRQVSQYF. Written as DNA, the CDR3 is TGCGCCAGCAGCTTGTTAGGGCGACAGGTAAGCCAGTACTTC.

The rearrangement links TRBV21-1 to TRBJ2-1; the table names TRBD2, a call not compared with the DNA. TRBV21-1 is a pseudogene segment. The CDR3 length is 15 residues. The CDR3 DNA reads TGTGCCAGCGCCCCTAGCGGGAGGGGTCGGTATGAGCAGTTCTTC. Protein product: CASAPSGRGRYEQFF.

CDR3 residues: CASSAGYEQYF. The CDR3 DNA sequence: TGTGCCAGCAGCGCAGGGTATGAGCAGTACTTC. V gene TRBV9 combines with J gene TRBJ2-7; D possibly corresponds to TRBD1 (5 bases). The germline gives CDR1 SGDLS, CDR2 YYNGEE. The CDR3 loop spans 11 amino acids. Trimming shortened V by 3 bases and J by 7 bases, and 8 bases separated the two germline ends.

The CDR3 region has the DNA TGTGCCAGCAATCCAGGACAGGGAGGGAGCACAGATACGCAGTATTTT. Translation: CASNPGQGGSTDTQYF. The chain uses TRBV6-6 and TRBJ2-3; D is perhaps TRBD1 (8 bases). This CDR3 has 16 residues. V lost 7 bases, J lost 0 bases, and 17 bases lay in between. Germline CDR1 is MNHNY and CDR2 is SVGAGI (reference sequence).

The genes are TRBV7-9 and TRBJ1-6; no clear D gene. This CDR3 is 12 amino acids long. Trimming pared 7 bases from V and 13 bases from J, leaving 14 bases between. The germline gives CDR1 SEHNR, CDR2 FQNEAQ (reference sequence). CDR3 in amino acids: CASTTVPGPLHF. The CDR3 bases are TGTGCCAGCACCACTGTCCCGGGGCCCCTCCACTTT.

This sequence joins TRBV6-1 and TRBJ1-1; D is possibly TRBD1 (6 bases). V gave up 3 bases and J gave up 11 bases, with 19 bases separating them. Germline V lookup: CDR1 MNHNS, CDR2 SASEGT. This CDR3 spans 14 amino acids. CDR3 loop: CASSDVQGIGWAFF. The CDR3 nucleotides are TGTGCCAGCAGTGATGTACAGGGAATCGGGTGGGCTTTCTTT.

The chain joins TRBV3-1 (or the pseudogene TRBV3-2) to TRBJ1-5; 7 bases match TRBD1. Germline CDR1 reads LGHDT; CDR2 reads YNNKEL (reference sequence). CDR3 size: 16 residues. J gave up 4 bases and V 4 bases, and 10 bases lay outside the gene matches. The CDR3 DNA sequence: TGTGCCAGCAGCCCATCCGTAGGGGGCTGGAATCAGCCCCAGCATTTT. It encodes CASSPSVGGWNQPQHF.

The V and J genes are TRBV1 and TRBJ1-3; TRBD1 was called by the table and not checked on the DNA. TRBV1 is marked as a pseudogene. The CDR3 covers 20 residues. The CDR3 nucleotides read TGCACCAGCAGCCAAACCACAGAGACAGGGGGCGCGAGCTCTGGAAACACCATATATTTT. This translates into CTSSQTTETGGASSGNTIYF.

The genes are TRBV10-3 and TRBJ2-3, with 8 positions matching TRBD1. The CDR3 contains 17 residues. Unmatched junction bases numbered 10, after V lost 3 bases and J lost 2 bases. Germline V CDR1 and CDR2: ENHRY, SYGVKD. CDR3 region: CAISDRDRGRATDTQYF. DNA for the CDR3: TGTGCCATCAGTGACCGTGACAGGGGTCGGGCCACAGATACGCAGTATTTT.

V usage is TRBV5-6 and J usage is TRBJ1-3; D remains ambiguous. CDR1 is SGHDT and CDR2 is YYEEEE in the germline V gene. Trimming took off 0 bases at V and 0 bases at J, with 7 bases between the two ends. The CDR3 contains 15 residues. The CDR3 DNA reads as TGTGCCAGCAGCTTGGTTTACAGCTCTGGAAACACCATATATTTT. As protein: CASSLVYSSGNTIYF.

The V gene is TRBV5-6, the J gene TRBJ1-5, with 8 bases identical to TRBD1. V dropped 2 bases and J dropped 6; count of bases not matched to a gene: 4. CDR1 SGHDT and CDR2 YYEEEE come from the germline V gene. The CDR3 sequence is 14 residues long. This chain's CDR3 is CASSLQGEGQPQHF. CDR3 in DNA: TGTGCCAGCAGCTTACAGGGGGAAGGTCAGCCCCAGCATTTT.

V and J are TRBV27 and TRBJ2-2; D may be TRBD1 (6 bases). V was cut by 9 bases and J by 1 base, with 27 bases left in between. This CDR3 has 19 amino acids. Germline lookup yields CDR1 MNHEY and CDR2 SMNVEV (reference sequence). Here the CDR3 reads CASRTRDTPDQRNTGELFF. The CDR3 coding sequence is TGTGCCAGTCGTACCCGGGACACCCCCGATCAACGGAACACCGGGGAGCTGTTTTTT.

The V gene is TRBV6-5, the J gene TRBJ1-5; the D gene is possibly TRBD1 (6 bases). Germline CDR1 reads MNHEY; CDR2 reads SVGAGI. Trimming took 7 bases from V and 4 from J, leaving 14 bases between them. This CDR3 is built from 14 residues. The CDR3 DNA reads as TGTGCCAGCACGGACAACAGGGCGAATCAGCCCCAGCATTTT. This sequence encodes CASTDNRANQPQHF.

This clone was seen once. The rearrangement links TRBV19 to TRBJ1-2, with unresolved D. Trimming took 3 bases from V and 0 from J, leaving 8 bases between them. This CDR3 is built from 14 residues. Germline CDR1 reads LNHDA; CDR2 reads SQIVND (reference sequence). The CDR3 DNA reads TGTGCCAGTAGTATGAACAAAGCTAACTATGGCTACACCTTC. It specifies CASSMNKANYGYTF.

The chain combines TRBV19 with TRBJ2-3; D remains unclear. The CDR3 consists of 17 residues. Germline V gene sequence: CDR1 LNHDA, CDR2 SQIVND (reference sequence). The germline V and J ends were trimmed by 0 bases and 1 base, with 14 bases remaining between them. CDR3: CASSIEWFTPGTDTQYF. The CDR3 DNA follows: TGTGCCAGTAGTATAGAGTGGTTCACTCCCGGCACAGATACGCAGTATTTT.

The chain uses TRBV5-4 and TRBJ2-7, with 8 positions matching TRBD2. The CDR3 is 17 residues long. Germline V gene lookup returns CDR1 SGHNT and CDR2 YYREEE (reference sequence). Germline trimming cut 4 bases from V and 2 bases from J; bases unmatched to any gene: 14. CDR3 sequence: CASSPSRASGWAYEQYF. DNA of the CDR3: TGTGCCAGCAGCCCCTCCCGAGCTAGCGGGTGGGCCTACGAGCAGTACTTC.

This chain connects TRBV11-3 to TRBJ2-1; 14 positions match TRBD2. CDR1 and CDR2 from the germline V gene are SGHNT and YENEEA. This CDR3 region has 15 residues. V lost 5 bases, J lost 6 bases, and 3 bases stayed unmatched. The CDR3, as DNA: TGTGCCAGCAGCCAAGGACTAGCGGGAGGCAATGAGCAGTTCTTC. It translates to CASSQGLAGGNEQFF.

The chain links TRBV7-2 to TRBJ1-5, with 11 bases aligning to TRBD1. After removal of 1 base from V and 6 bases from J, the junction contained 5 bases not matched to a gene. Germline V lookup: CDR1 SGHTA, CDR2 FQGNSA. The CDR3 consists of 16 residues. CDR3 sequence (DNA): TGTGCCAGCAGCTTAGGCCGCGGGACAGGGGGTCAGCCCCAGCATTTT. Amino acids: CASSLGRGTGGQPQHF.